The 30 T cell receptor beta chains below all came from one sample that was sequenced in a study of PD-1 blockade in classical Hodgkin lymphoma. Relapses following autologous stem cell transplantation were seen in all patients, with brentuximab vedotin exposure varying. It was by magnetic negative selection that CD4+ T cells were purified from thawed PBMCs. Sequencing used immunoSEQ multiplex PCR; TCRdb keeps in-frame clones, though not all of them. The sample includes approximately 25,000 clones, around 84% of them seen just once. The sequencing here drew on CD4+ T cells from blood, taken at baseline. The receptors shown here come from a human donor with classical Hodgkin lymphoma.

The gene calls are TRBV7-2 and TRBJ2-7, with D maybe TRBD1 (6 bases). V was cut by 6 bases and J by 2 bases, with 17 bases left in between. The length of the CDR3 is 15 residues. In germline, CDR1 is SGHTA, CDR2 FQGNSA. CDR3: CASSPDSDLAYEQYF. The CDR3 region has the DNA TGTGCCAGCAGTCCGGACAGCGACCTGGCCTACGAGCAGTACTTC. Drawing the rest from reference TRBV7-2 and TRBJ2-7, the complete variable domain is GAGVSQSPSNKVTEKGKDVELRCDPISGHTALYWYRQSLGQGLEFLIYFQGNSAPDKSGLPSDRFSAERTGGSVSTLTIQRTQQEDSAVYLCASSPDSDLAYEQYFGPGTRLTVT.

The rearrangement joins TRBV11-2 to TRBJ2-7, with D unclear. The V end lost 2 bases, the J end lost 2 bases, and 7 bases lay between the germline ends. The CDR3 covers 13 residues. Germline lookup yields CDR1 SGHAT and CDR2 FQNNGV. In nucleotides, the CDR3 is TGTGCCAGCAGCTTAACCTTTACCTACGAGCAGTACTTC. Translated: CASSLTFTYEQYF.

This clone was detected once. The chain combines TRBV6-1 with TRBJ2-1; 8 nucleotides line up with TRBD1. The CDR3 consists of 14 residues. The V and J ends lost 2 bases and 9 bases, in that order; junction bases with no gene match: 6. Looked up from germline, CDR1 is MNHNS and CDR2 is SASEGT. The CDR3 region has the DNA TGTGCCAGCAGTGAATTGGACAGGGACCGTGAGCAGTTCTTC. Its protein product is CASSELDRDREQFF.

Relative to its sample, this clone is medium-sized (0.01 to 0.1%). The chain joins TRBV18 to TRBJ2-6; no definite D call. V shed 3 bases and J shed 0 bases, with 9 bases lying between them. Germline V gene data show CDR1 as KGHSH and CDR2 as LQKENI. The CDR3 totals 16 residues. The CDR3 reads CASSPGWNSGANVLTF. CDR3 in DNA: TGTGCCAGCTCACCGGGGTGGAACTCTGGGGCCAACGTCCTGACTTTC.

This chain joins TRBV6-6 and TRBJ1-4; D is ambiguous. The germline V and J ends were trimmed by 2 bases and 0 bases, with 10 bases remaining between them. Germline values: CDR1 MNHNY, CDR2 SVGAGI (reference sequence). The CDR3 contains 16 residues. CDR3 DNA: TGTGCCAGCAGTTACCCGGACGGATCAACTAATGAAAAACTGTTTTTT. Its translation is CASSYPDGSTNEKLFF.

This chain connects TRBV7-9 to TRBJ2-3, with 8 bases that match TRBD2. Germline V gene data show CDR1 as SEHNR and CDR2 as FQNEAQ (reference sequence). This CDR3 has 15 amino acids. The trim removed 5 bases at V and 3 bases at J, leaving 7 bases unmatched. The CDR3 loop is CASSVGTGGTDTQYF. The CDR3 nucleotides are TGTGCCAGCAGCGTGGGGACGGGAGGGACAGATACGCAGTATTTT.

The chain uses TRBV4-2 and TRBJ1-2, with D uncertain. The CDR3 length is 14 residues. The V end lost 0 bases, the J end lost 3 bases, and 8 bases lay between the germline ends. Per germline, CDR1 LGHNA and CDR2 YNFKEQ. CDR3 amino acids: CASSQDPRYYGYTF. CDR3 in DNA: TGTGCCAGCAGCCAAGACCCAAGGTACTATGGCTACACCTTC.

The chain has TRBV10-3 and TRBJ2-2; D possibly corresponds to TRBD1 (6 bases). The length of the CDR3 is 15 residues. Deletions cut 1 base from V and 4 bases from J, with 10 bases between. The germline V gene has CDR1 ENHRY and CDR2 SYGVKD. CDR3 nucleotide sequence: TGTGCCATCAGTGAGTGGGGGCCGGGCACCGGGGAGCTGTTTTTT. Residues: CAISEWGPGTGELFF.

J is TRBJ2-3 and V is TRBV5-1; tentative D call: TRBD1 (6 bases). Trimming cost V 3 bases and J 2 bases, with 13 bases left between them. The germline gives CDR1 SGHRS, CDR2 YFSETQ. The CDR3 runs to 15 residues. CDR3 loop: CASSSTGPTTDTQYF. For the CDR3, the DNA is TGCGCCAGCAGCTCGACAGGCCCAACCACAGATACGCAGTATTTT.

This clone was recorded once. The sample contains more than one DNA sequence encoding this CDR3. V gene TRBV7-9 combines with J gene TRBJ2-1; 8 bases are a match to TRBD2. Germline CDR1 reads SEHNR; CDR2 reads FQNEAQ (reference sequence). The CDR3 covers 14 residues. After removal of 3 bases from V and 7 bases from J, the junction contained 5 bases not matched to a gene. CDR3 sequence: CASSLGASGNEQFF. The CDR3 bases are TGTGCCAGCAGCTTGGGGGCTAGCGGGAATGAGCAGTTCTTC.

The DNA of the CDR3 is TGTGCCAGCAGCTTGGCCCTGGGCCGCACAGATACGCAGTATTTT. The encoded protein is CASSLALGRTDTQYF. The chain is built from TRBV5-5 and TRBJ2-3; D ambiguous. Germline assignment: CDR1 SGHKS and CDR2 YYEKEE (reference sequence). Trimming removed 0 bases at V and 1 base at J, with 9 bases between. The CDR3 contains 15 residues.

The rearrangement links TRBV5-1 to TRBJ1-6, with D maybe TRBD1 (6 bases). CDR3 length equals 15 residues. Germline CDR1 SGHRS, CDR2 YFSETQ. V was pared by 4 bases and J by 6 bases, with 14 bases between. This CDR3 reads CASSQDSALNSPLHF. The CDR3 DNA follows: TGCGCCAGCAGCCAGGACAGTGCCCTTAATTCACCCCTCCACTTT.

The V gene is TRBV5-5, the J gene TRBJ1-2; D may be TRBD1 (5 bases). Trimming removed 2 bases at V and 8 bases at J, with 16 bases between. Germline loops: CDR1 SGHKS, CDR2 YYEKEE (reference sequence). The CDR3 sequence is 14 residues long. Here the CDR3 DNA reads TGTGCCAGCAGCTTCCAGGGCCTCTCAGGCGGCTACACCTTC. The encoded protein is CASSFQGLSGGYTF.

The chain is built from TRBV10-3 and TRBJ2-1; weak D call: TRBD2 (5 bases). Trimming pared 4 bases from V and 6 bases from J, leaving 10 bases between. Per germline, CDR1 ENHRY and CDR2 SYGVKD. The CDR3 runs 13 residues. The CDR3 region has the DNA TGTGCCATCAGTGGTGGGGAGAGCAATGAGCAGTTCTTC. Amino acids: CAISGGESNEQFF.

The chain employs TRBV5-8 and TRBJ2-3; TRBD2 might be the D (6 bases). The CDR3 spans 15 residues. Germline CDR1 SGHTS, CDR2 YDEGEE. Trimming cost V 1 base and J 1 base, with 10 bases left between them. CDR3 nucleotide sequence: TGTGCCAGCAGCTTGATGCGGGGAGGCACAGATACGCAGTATTTT. Its translation: CASSLMRGGTDTQYF.

This rearrangement joins TRBV5-6 to TRBJ1-1, with TRBD1 as a possible D gene (6 bases). The CDR3 contains 16 residues. The germline V gene encodes CDR1 SGHDT and CDR2 YYEEEE. V was cut by 0 bases and J by 3 bases, with 15 bases left in between. The CDR3 here is CASSLEGGSQYTEAFF. CDR3 nucleotide sequence: TGTGCCAGCAGCTTGGAGGGGGGCAGCCAGTACACTGAAGCTTTCTTT.

This clone was seen a few times. This sequence joins TRBV28 and TRBJ1-6; D is perhaps TRBD1 (6 bases). Looked up from germline, CDR1 is MDHEN and CDR2 is SYDVKM. V was shortened by 7 bases and J by 7 bases, with 14 bases between the two germline ends. This CDR3 spans 14 amino acids. The CDR3 reads CASNLDSFNSPLHF. CDR3 sequence (DNA): TGTGCCAGCAACCTGGACAGCTTCAATTCACCCCTCCACTTT.

The chain has TRBV10-3 and TRBJ1-2; the D gene is possibly TRBD1 (5 bases). Germline loops: CDR1 ENHRY, CDR2 SYGVKD. V gave up 6 bases and J gave up 4 bases, with 18 bases separating them. This CDR3 region has 15 residues. CDR3 loop: CAIRQGEAGRYGYTF. For the CDR3, the DNA is TGTGCCATCAGACAAGGGGAAGCGGGACGCTATGGCTACACCTTC.

V and J are TRBV7-2 and TRBJ2-7; 10 nucleotides line up with TRBD1. The CDR3 spans 15 residues. Trimming cost V 6 bases and J 0 bases; bases outside gene matches: 5. Germline CDR1 reads SGHTA; CDR2 reads FQGNSA. In nucleotides, the CDR3 is TGTGCCAGCAGTGAGGGGACAGGGGCCTCCTACGAGCAGTACTTC. Translation gives CASSEGTGASYEQYF.

The chain uses TRBV6-1 and TRBJ1-6; 8 bases are a match to TRBD1. Germline V CDR1 and CDR2: MNHNS, SASEGT. The CDR3 length is 16 residues. After removal of 2 bases from V and 10 bases from J, the junction contained 10 bases not matched to a gene. CDR3 loop: CASSESLDRATSPLHF. The CDR3, as DNA: TGTGCCAGCAGTGAATCTCTGGACAGGGCTACCTCACCCCTCCACTTT.

V gene TRBV10-2 combines with J gene TRBJ2-5; TRBD2 aligns across 8 bases. The CDR3 covers 17 residues. The V segment lost 3 bases and the J segment 5 bases; nucleotides outside the gene matches: 14. Germline CDR1 reads WSHSY; CDR2 reads SAAADI. The CDR3 sequence is CASSDGLAGFPRETQYF. The CDR3 DNA reads as TGCGCCAGCAGTGACGGTCTAGCGGGTTTCCCCCGGGAGACCCAGTACTTC.

Concerning this clone: The same CDR3 also results from other DNA sequences found in this sample. The chain joins TRBV7-3 to TRBJ2-5, with D perhaps matching TRBD2 (6 bases). Trimming took off 1 base at V and 5 bases at J, with 8 bases between the two ends. This CDR3 has 13 amino acids. The germline CDR1 and CDR2 sequences are SGHTA and FQGTGA. Here the CDR3 reads CASSLSGGETQYF. The CDR3 bases are TGTGCCAGCAGCTTAAGCGGAGGGGAGACCCAGTACTTC. Using reference TRBV7-3 and TRBJ2-5 for the parts outside the CDR3, the full variable domain is GAGVSQTPSNKVTEKGKYVELRCDPISGHTALYWYRQSLGQGPEFLIYFQGTGAADDSGLPNDRFFAVRPEGSVSTLKIQRTERGDSAVYLCASSLSGGETQYFGPGTRLLVL.

As for this clone: At one of its ends the junction is not consistent with the germline gene, which may arise from a read error. The chain employs TRBV7-7 and TRBJ2-5, with D perhaps matching TRBD1 (6 bases). CDR1 is SSHAT and CDR2 is FNYEAQ in the germline V gene (reference sequence). The CDR3 has 16 amino acids. The CDR3 protein is CASSSQGNLGRETQYF. The CDR3 coding sequence is TGTGCTAGCAGCTCACAGGGAAATCTTGGTAGAGAGACCCAGTACTTC.

The CDR3 is CASSIRWDEQFF. The CDR3 region has the DNA TGTGCCAGTAGTATAAGGTGGGATGAGCAGTTCTTC. The rearrangement joins TRBV19 to TRBJ2-1; no reliable D call. V was clipped by 2 bases and J by 8 bases, with 7 bases between them. This CDR3 region has 12 residues. CDR1 is LNHDA and CDR2 is SQIVND in the germline V gene (reference sequence).

V gene TRBV12-5 combines with J gene TRBJ2-2, with D perhaps matching TRBD2 (5 bases). This CDR3 has 15 residues. Trimming removed 7 bases from V and 1 base from J, with 13 bases in between. Germline V CDR1 and CDR2: LGHNT, FRNRAP. CDR3 DNA sequence: TGTGCTAGTGCCACGCGGGCGGAGAACACCGGGGAGCTGTTTTTT. Translated, it gives CASATRAENTGELFF.

The gene calls are TRBV9 and TRBJ2-4, with D perhaps given as TRBD1 or TRBD2 (5 bases each). V was shortened by 4 bases and J by 7 bases, with 18 bases between the two germline ends. From germline, CDR1 is SGDLS and CDR2 YYNGEE. The CDR3 extends over 15 amino acids. The CDR3, as DNA: TGTGCCAGCAGCCCCGGGACCGCCGCCGGTAACATTCAGTACTTC. Translation gives CASSPGTAAGNIQYF. The entire variable domain, with the rest obtained from reference TRBV9 and TRBJ2-4, is as follows: DSGVTQTPKHLITATGQRVTLRCSPRSGDLSVYWYQQSLDQGLQFLIQYYNGEERAKGNILERFSAQQFPDLHSELNLSSLELGDSALYFCASSPGTAAGNIQYFGAGTRLSVL.

The chain is built from TRBV7-3 and TRBJ1-4; D is ambiguous. Germline CDR1 is SGHTA and CDR2 is FQGTGA. V was clipped by 5 bases and J by 6 bases, with 10 bases between them. The CDR3 consists of 13 residues. The DNA for the CDR3 is TGTGCCAGCAGCAGGGCGAGGGATGAAAAACTGTTTTTT. It codes for CASSRARDEKLFF. The full variable domain, completed using reference TRBV7-3 and TRBJ1-4, is GAGVSQTPSNKVTEKGKYVELRCDPISGHTALYWYRQSLGQGPEFLIYFQGTGAADDSGLPNDRFFAVRPEGSVSTLKIQRTERGDSAVYLCASSRARDEKLFFGSGTQLSVL.

CDR3 residues: CSVDRDRTYEQYF. The CDR3 DNA sequence: TGCAGCGTTGATAGGGACAGAACCTACGAGCAGTACTTC. The chain is built from TRBV29-1 and TRBJ2-7; 7 bases agree with TRBD1. The CDR3 extends over 13 amino acids. With 3 bases clipped from V and 2 bases from J, the junction kept 4 bases outside the gene matches. Germline V gives CDR1 SQVTM, CDR2 ANQGSEA.

This chain joins TRBV7-3 and TRBJ1-5, with D possibly TRBD1 on 5 matching bases. Germline V gene lookup returns CDR1 SGHTA and CDR2 FQGTGA. V lost 5 bases and J 0 bases, leaving 11 bases between the germline ends. The CDR3 loop spans 15 amino acids. CDR3 in amino acids: CASSPQGYSNQPQHF. CDR3 DNA: TGTGCCAGCAGCCCTCAGGGTTATAGCAATCAGCCCCAGCATTTT.

The chain employs TRBV28 and TRBJ1-5; D unclear. Germline V lookup: CDR1 MDHEN, CDR2 SYDVKM. The CDR3 consists of 13 residues. V shed 6 bases and J shed 7 bases, with 13 bases lying between them. The CDR3 sequence is CASSPTVDQPQHF. The CDR3 coding sequence is TGTGCCAGCAGCCCCACAGTCGACCAGCCCCAGCATTTT.